A selection of T cell receptor beta chains follows, all from one sample in a study of CD8 T cells in ankylosing spondylitis. TCRdb re-analysed the 5' RACE reads in MiXCR, keeping a single row per CDR3 protein. The table shows 25,000 to 30,000 distinct CDR3 sequences, with about 5.1% occurring only once. Specimen: blood, either unsorted or a sorted T cell fraction (not recorded which). Receptors originate from a female donor with ankylosing spondylitis or in good health (not recorded which). Each CDR3 is given with its conserved first and last residue. D genes are given only for firm matches. Rows give clone size only sometimes, using once, few, many, or a class for an expanded clone.

V gene	clone size	D gene	J gene	CDR3 protein	CDR3 DNA
TRBV9	many	NA	TRBJ2-3	CASSPGPEDTQYF	TGTGCCAGCAGCCCCGGGCCCGAGGATACGCAGTATTTT
TRBV9	few	NA	TRBJ2-7	CASSVEAPERYEQYF	TGTGCCAGCAGCGTGGAGGCACCCGAGCGGTACGAGCAGTACTTC
TRBV9	many	NA	TRBJ1-6	CASSPSGGLNSPLHF	TGTGCCAGCAGCCCCTCAGGTGGCTTAAATTCACCCCTCCACTTT
TRBV9	NA	NA	TRBJ1-1	CASSADSQGYTEAFF	TGTGCCAGCAGCGCTGATAGCCAAGGATACACTGAAGCTTTCTTT
TRBV9	many	NA	TRBJ2-2	CASSVYGGRTGELFF	TGTGCCAGCAGCGTATACGGGGGCCGGACCGGGGAGCTGTTTTTT
TRBV9	few	NA	TRBJ2-3	CASRGRGDSGADTQYF	TGTGCCAGCAGGGGTAGGGGAGATAGCGGCGCAGATACGCAGTATTTT
TRBV9	NA	NA	TRBJ2-2	CASSTTGNTGELFF	TGTGCCAGCAGCACGACAGGGAACACCGGGGAGCTGTTTTTT
TRBV9	many	NA	TRBJ2-3	CASRSGWASTDTQYF	TGTGCCAGCAGGTCGGGGTGGGCGAGTACAGATACGCAGTATTTT
TRBV9	NA	NA	TRBJ2-3	CASSVAPAGTDTQYF	TGTGCCAGCAGCGTAGCCCCAGCAGGGACAGATACGCAGTATTTT
TRBV9	many	NA	TRBJ2-5	CASSVGPNPKETQYF	TGTGCCAGCAGCGTAGGTCCTAACCCTAAAGAGACCCAGTACTTC
TRBV9	many	NA	TRBJ2-3	CASSMRAEGTDTQYF	TGTGCCAGCAGCATGCGGGCGGAAGGCACAGATACGCAGTATTTT
TRBV9	many	NA	TRBJ2-1	CASRANDYNEQFF	TGTGCCAGCAGGGCTAACGATTACAATGAGCAGTTCTTC
TRBV9	many	NA	TRBJ1-3	CASSVDQGPNTIYF	TGTGCCAGCAGCGTCGATCAGGGACCGAACACCATATATTTT
TRBV9	NA	TRBD1	TRBJ2-5	CASSVGWTGSSETQYF	TGTGCCAGCAGCGTAGGTTGGACAGGGAGTAGCGAGACCCAGTACTTC
TRBV9	many	TRBD2	TRBJ2-2	CASSSLAGVTGELFF	TGTGCCAGCAGCTCACTAGCGGGAGTCACCGGGGAGCTGTTTTTT
TRBV9	many	NA	TRBJ2-1	CASSGSAERGAEQFF	TGTGCCAGCAGCGGGTCAGCGGAGCGCGGGGCTGAGCAGTTCTTC